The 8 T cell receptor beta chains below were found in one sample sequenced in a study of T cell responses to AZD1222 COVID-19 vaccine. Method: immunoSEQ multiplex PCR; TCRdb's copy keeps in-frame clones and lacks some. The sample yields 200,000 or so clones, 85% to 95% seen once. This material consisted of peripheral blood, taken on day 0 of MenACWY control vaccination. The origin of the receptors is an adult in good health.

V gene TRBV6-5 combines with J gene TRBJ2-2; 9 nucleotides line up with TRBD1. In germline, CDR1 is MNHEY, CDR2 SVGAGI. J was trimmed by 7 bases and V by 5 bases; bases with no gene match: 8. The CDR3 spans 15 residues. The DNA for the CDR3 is TGTGCCAGCAGTCCACAGGGGGCGTGGGTCGGGGAGCTGTTTTTT. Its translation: CASSPQGAWVGELFF.

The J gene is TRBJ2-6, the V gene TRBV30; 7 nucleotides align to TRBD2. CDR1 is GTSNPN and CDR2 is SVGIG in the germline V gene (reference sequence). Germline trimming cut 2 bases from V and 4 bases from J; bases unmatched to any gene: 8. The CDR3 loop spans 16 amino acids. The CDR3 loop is CAWSNGGTVGANVLTF. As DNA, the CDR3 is TGTGCCTGGAGTAACGGGGGGACTGTCGGGGCCAACGTCCTGACTTTC.

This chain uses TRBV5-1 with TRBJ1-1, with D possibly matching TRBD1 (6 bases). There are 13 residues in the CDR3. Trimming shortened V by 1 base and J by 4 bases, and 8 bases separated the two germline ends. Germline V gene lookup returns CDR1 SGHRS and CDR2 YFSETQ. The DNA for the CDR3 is TGCGCCAGCAGCTTGTCGGGGGCCACTGAAGCTTTCTTT. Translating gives CASSLSGATEAFF.

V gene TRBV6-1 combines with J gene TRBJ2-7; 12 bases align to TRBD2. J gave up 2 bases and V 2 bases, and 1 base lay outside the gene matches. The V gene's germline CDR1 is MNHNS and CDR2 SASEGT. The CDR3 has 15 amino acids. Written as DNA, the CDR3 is TGTGCCAGCAGTGAACTAGCGGGGGGGACCTACGAGCAGTACTTC. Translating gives CASSELAGGTYEQYF.

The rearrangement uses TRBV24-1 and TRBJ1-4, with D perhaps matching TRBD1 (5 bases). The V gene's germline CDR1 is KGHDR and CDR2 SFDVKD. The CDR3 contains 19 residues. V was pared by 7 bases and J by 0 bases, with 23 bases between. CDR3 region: CATRFVAGNLIATNEKLFF. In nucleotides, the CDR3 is TGTGCCACCAGGTTTGTGGCAGGGAATTTGATTGCAACTAATGAAAAACTGTTTTTT.

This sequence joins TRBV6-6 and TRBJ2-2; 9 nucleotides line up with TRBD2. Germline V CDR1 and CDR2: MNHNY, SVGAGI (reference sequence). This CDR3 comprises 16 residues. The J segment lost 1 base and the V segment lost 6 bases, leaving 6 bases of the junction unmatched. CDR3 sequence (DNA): TGTGCCAGCAGCAGACTAGCGGAGCTGAACACCGGGGAGCTGTTTTTT. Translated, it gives CASSRLAELNTGELFF.

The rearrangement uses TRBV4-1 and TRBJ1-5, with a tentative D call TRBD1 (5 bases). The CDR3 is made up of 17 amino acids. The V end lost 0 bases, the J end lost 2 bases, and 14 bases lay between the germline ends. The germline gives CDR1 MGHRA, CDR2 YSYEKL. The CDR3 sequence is CASSQDAGRVGNQPQHF. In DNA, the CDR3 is TGCGCCAGCAGCCAAGATGCCGGCAGGGTAGGCAATCAGCCCCAGCATTTT.

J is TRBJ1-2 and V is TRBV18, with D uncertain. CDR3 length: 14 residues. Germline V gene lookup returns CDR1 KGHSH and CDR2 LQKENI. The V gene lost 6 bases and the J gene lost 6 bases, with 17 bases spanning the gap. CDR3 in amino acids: CASSASGASNGYTF. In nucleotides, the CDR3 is TGTGCCAGCTCGGCTTCGGGAGCATCGAATGGCTACACCTTC.